This T cell receptor (beta chain) appears in the sequencing data of a study of T cells in Graves' hyperthyroidism and ophthalmopathy. Study results and limitations: Ophthalmopathy and stable hyperthyroidism were separated by a 13 V-J model. Blood samples included most of the expanded thyroid clonotypes exceeding 0.001.

In this sample, this clonotype turned up many times. Its antigen is still unknown. The CDR3 regions of TCR beta were amplified from RNA transcripts. HTBI primers drove first-round RT-PCR of the TCR CDR3. One entry per CDR3 protein, called by TCRdb with MiXCR from the multiplex PCR reads. The table shows approximately 400,000 distinct CDR3 sequences, with 11% to 15% occurring only once. Germline CDR1 reads LNHDA; CDR2 reads SQIVND (reference sequence). The length of the CDR3 is 17 residues. V was pared by 5 bases and J by 1 base, with 21 bases between. Active moderate-to-severe ophthalmopathy, Clinical Activity Score at least 3, NOSPECS at least 4, under 3 months' duration.

The sequence came from a man aged 50 or older with Graves' ophthalmopathy. This rearrangement joins TRBV19 to TRBJ2-7; D might be TRBD1 (6 bases). The material sequenced was blood. CDR3 coding DNA: TGTGCCAGTAGTCGACCACAACAGGGATTTGGTTCCTACGAGCAGTACTTC. This codes for CASSRPQQGFGSYEQYF.